These T cell receptor beta chains were read from a single sample in a study of spatial heterogeneity in lung cancer. Via MiXCR, TCRdb re-called the 5' RACE reads, giving one row per CDR3 protein. This table has under 40,000 distinct CDR3 sequences, 5.2% appearing once. The sample here was PBMCs, taken at surgery. The receptors come from a female donor with early-stage non-small cell lung cancer. Both conserved end residues are part of each CDR3. Fields, in order: J gene, clone size, V gene, D gene, CDR3 DNA, CDR3 protein. A D gene is named only where the DNA matches it firmly. A row's size may be missing; if present it is once, few, many or a size class.

>TRBJ2-7|many|TRBV6-2/TRBV6-3|NA
TGTGCCAGCAGTTACCGCCTTCGGGATCCCCACGAGCAGTACTTC
CASSYRLRDPHEQYF
>TRBJ1-1|many|TRBV5-1|TRBD1
TGCGCCAGCAGCCGGGACAGTAACACTGAAGCTTTCTTT
CASSRDSNTEAFF
>TRBJ1-3|few|TRBV18|NA
TGTGCCAGCTCACCCTTGACAGAAAGGATTGGAAACACCATATATTTT
CASSPLTERIGNTIYF
>TRBJ1-5|NA|TRBV20-1|NA
TGCAGTGCCCGTAGTACTCAGCCCCAGCATTTT
CSARSTQPQHF
>TRBJ1-2|medium-sized|TRBV28|NA
TGTGCCAGCAGTTTATTCTCTACCCTCTATGGCTACACCTTC
CASSLFSTLYGYTF
>TRBJ2-7|many|TRBV6-5|NA
TGTGCCAGCAGTTACATGGGGACGAGCTCCTACGAGCAGTACTTC
CASSYMGTSSYEQYF
>TRBJ2-6|NA|TRBV4-2|NA
TGTGCCAGCAGCCAAGCGGGCTCCGAGAGCTCTGGGGCCAACGTCCTGACTTTC
CASSQAGSESSGANVLTF
>TRBJ2-2|few|TRBV7-3|NA
TGTGCCAGCAGCCCACTGGGGGAGTCGACCGGGGAGCTGTTTTTT
CASSPLGESTGELFF
>TRBJ1-5|many|TRBV10-3|NA
TGTGCCATCGGCACAGATCAGAATGCGTTTCAGCCCCAGCATTTT
CAIGTDQNAFQPQHF
>TRBJ1-1|many|TRBV10-3|NA
TGTGCCATCAGTCCGACGAACACTGAAGCTTTCTTT
CAISPTNTEAFF
>TRBJ2-1|NA|TRBV6-5|NA
TGTGCCAGCAGTTACGCTCCGGGACGCAATCGTGAGCAGTTCTTC
CASSYAPGRNREQFF
>TRBJ2-1|few|TRBV2|NA
TGTGCCAGCAATGAGTGGGGTACCATCAATGAGCAGTTCTTC
CASNEWGTINEQFF
>TRBJ2-5|many|TRBV4-2|NA
TGTGCCAGCAGCCAAGATGAGGGGTTCCTAAGGGAGACCCAGTACTTC
CASSQDEGFLRETQYF
>TRBJ2-5|many|TRBV29-1|TRBD2
TGCAGCGTCGGTCCTAGCGGGGGCACAACTACCCAGTACTTC
CSVGPSGGTTTQYF
>TRBJ1-1|few|TRBV19|TRBD1
TGTGCCAGTATCCCAGGGGGCGTTAGACGGAACACTGAAGCTTTCTTT
CASIPGGVRRNTEAFF
>TRBJ2-3|NA|TRBV3-1|NA
TGTGCCAGCAGCCTAGGGGACGGAGACACAGATACGCAGTATTTT
CASSLGDGDTDTQYF
>TRBJ2-1|many|TRBV11-2|NA
TGTGCCAGCAGCTCGGACCTGCTGCAGTTCTTC
CASSSDLLQFF
>TRBJ2-3|many|TRBV6-5|NA
TGTGTTACCCGGGGGTCGAGCACAGATACGCAGTATTTT
CVTRGSSTDTQYF
>TRBJ1-2|many|TRBV4-3|NA
TGCGCCAGCAGCCCCATAACCTCTAACTATGGCTACACCTTC
CASSPITSNYGYTF
>TRBJ1-6|few|TRBV3-1|NA
TGTGCCAGCACCGGGTTCGGAGGAGCCCTCCACTTT
CASTGFGGALHF
>TRBJ2-1|few|TRBV27|NA
TGTGCCAGCAGCGCCGCTCAAGCGGGCAATGAGCAGTTCTTC
CASSAAQAGNEQFF
>TRBJ2-4|many|TRBV13|NA
TGTGCCAGCAGCTTACCCCGGGGCATTCAGTACTTC
CASSLPRGIQYF
>TRBJ2-3|many|TRBV19|TRBD1
TGTGCCAGTAGTCTCCAGGGGGCTTTTGGGACAGATACGCAGTATTTT
CASSLQGAFGTDTQYF
>TRBJ1-3|many|TRBV7-9|TRBD1
TGTGCCAGCAGCCCGGGACAGGGATGGAACACCATATATTTT
CASSPGQGWNTIYF
>TRBJ2-5|NA|TRBV5-1|TRBD2
TGCGCCAGCAGCCGCGGGGGGGTCCAAGAGACCCAGTACTTC
CASSRGGVQETQYF
>TRBJ2-7|many|TRBV15|NA
TGTGCCACCAGCAGAGATATGGGGCAACACGAGCAGTACTTC
CATSRDMGQHEQYF
>TRBJ1-6|many|TRBV4-1|NA
TGCGCCAGCAGCCAAGGGGGTGAAAGGGTATGGAATTCACCCCTCCACTTT
CASSQGGERVWNSPLHF
>TRBJ1-1|many|TRBV5-1|NA
TGCGCCAGCAGCTTTGGGGGAGACACTGAAGCTTTCTTT
CASSFGGDTEAFF
>TRBJ1-3|many|TRBV5-1|NA
TGCGCCAGCAGCTTGGAGCCAACCTCTGGAAACACCATATATTTT
CASSLEPTSGNTIYF
>TRBJ1-6|many|TRBV2|NA
TGTGCCAGCAGTGAAGCGCTTCGGGGGACGGGGAAAAATTCACCCCTCCACTTT
CASSEALRGTGKNSPLHF
>TRBJ2-7|few|TRBV6-1|NA
TGTGCCAGCAGTAGCGAGGGCTCCTACGAGCAGTACTTC
CASSSEGSYEQYF
>TRBJ2-7|many|TRBV20-1|TRBD1
TGCAGTGCTAGTTTGTCAGGGGGCGCTGTCGGGGGGCAGTACTTC
CSASLSGGAVGGQYF
>TRBJ2-3|few|TRBV7-3|TRBD2
TGTGCCAGCAGCACGAGCGGGGGTGCAGATACGCAGTATTTT
CASSTSGGADTQYF
>TRBJ2-1|many|TRBV12-3/TRBV12-4|NA
TGTGCCAGCAGTACGGGGTGGAGCTCCTACAATGAGCAGTTCTTC
CASSTGWSSYNEQFF
>TRBJ1-5|NA|TRBV19|TRBD1
TGTGCCAGTGGGGACAGGGGGTACAATCAGCCCCAGCATTTT
CASGDRGYNQPQHF
>TRBJ2-3|few|TRBV7-6|TRBD1
TGTGCCAGCAGCTTATGGACAGGGGGCGAGGGAGATACGCAGTATTTT
CASSLWTGGEGDTQYF
>TRBJ2-7|many|TRBV7-9|NA
TGTGCCAGCAGCCTCGACCGTTGGCGCCGCTACGAGCAGTACTTC
CASSLDRWRRYEQYF
>TRBJ2-1|many|TRBV6-5|TRBD1
TGTGCCAGCAGTTACCCGGGACAGGGTTTGAATGAGCAGTTCTTC
CASSYPGQGLNEQFF
>TRBJ1-6|many|TRBV3-1|NA
TGTGCCAGCAGCCAAGCAGGCGCGACTTATAATTCACCCCTCCACTTT
CASSQAGATYNSPLHF
>TRBJ2-3|many|TRBV6-2/TRBV6-3|TRBD2
TGTGCCAGCAAGACAGCGGGGGCCGCCTCGAATACGCAGTATTTT
CASKTAGAASNTQYF
>TRBJ1-1|many|TRBV9|NA
TGTGCCAGCAGCGCCTCTACCGGGACCATGAACACTGAAGCTTTCTTT
CASSASTGTMNTEAFF
>TRBJ1-1|many|TRBV5-6|NA
TGTGCCAGCAGCTTGGGGGTAAACCGGTTCACTGAAGCTTTCTTT
CASSLGVNRFTEAFF
>TRBJ2-1|many|TRBV12-3/TRBV12-4|TRBD2
TGTGCCAGCAGTTTCCGACTAGCGGGGGGCTACAATGAGCAGTTCTTC
CASSFRLAGGYNEQFF
>TRBJ2-7|many|TRBV2|TRBD2
TGTGCCAGCAGCGGACTAGCGGGGGGCTCCTACGAGCAGTACTTC
CASSGLAGGSYEQYF
>TRBJ1-1|many|TRBV30|NA
TGTGCCTGGAGTGTAGGCGGGCCTAGCACTGAAGCTTTCTTT
CAWSVGGPSTEAFF
>TRBJ2-7|NA|TRBV6-5|NA
TGTGCCAGCAGTTACTCGACTCTGTACGAGCAGTACTTC
CASSYSTLYEQYF
>TRBJ1-2|few|TRBV28|NA
TGTGCCAGCAGGTCGGGGACCTATGGCTACACCTTC
CASRSGTYGYTF
>TRBJ2-7|few|TRBV13|TRBD2
TGTGCCAGCAGCTTGAGCGGGAGCTCCTACGAGCAGTACTTC
CASSLSGSSYEQYF